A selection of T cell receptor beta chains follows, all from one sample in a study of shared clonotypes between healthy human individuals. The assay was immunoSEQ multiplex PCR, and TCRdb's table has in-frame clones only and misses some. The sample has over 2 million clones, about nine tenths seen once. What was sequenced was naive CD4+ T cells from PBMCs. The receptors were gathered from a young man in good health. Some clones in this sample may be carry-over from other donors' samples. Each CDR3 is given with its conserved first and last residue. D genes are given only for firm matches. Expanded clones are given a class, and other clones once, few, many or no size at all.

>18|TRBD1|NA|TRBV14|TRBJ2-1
CASSQMGQGARRYNEQFF
TGTGCCAGCAGCCAGATGGGACAGGGGGCGCGGAGGTACAATGAGCAGTTCTTC
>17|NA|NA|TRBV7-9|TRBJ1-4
CASSLAFQRGTNEKLFF
TGTGCCAGCAGCTTAGCGTTTCAAAGGGGGACGAATGAAAAACTGTTTTTT
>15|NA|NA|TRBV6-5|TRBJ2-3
CASSSRGTSTDTQYF
TGTGCCAGCAGTTCCCGCGGGACTAGCACAGATACGCAGTATTTT
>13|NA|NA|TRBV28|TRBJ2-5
CASTVGGRETQYF
TGTGCCAGCACCGTGGGGGGGCGGGAGACCCAGTACTTC
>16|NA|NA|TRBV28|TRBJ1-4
CASRLGGGAPNEKLFF
TGTGCCAGCAGGCTGGGCGGAGGGGCGCCTAATGAAAAACTGTTTTTT
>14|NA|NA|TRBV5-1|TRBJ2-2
CASSDLAIIGELFF
TGCGCCAGCAGCGATCTAGCGATCATCGGGGAGCTGTTTTTT
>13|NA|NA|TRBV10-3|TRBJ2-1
CAISPTGGSEQFF
TGTGCCATCAGTCCGACGGGGGGCAGTGAGCAGTTCTTC
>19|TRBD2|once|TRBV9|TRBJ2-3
CASSTSPQTSGSAADTQYF
TGTGCCAGCAGCACATCCCCACAGACTAGCGGGAGTGCGGCAGATACGCAGTATTTT
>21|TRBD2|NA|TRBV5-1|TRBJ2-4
CASSLRAGPAGGPPFKNIQYF
TGCGCCAGCAGCTTGAGGGCCGGCCCAGCGGGAGGCCCTCCCTTCAAAAACATTCAGTACTTC
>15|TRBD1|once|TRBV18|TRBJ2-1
CASSGRDRGNNEQFF
TGTGCCAGCTCCGGTCGAGACAGGGGGAACAATGAGCAGTTCTTC
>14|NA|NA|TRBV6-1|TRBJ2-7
CASSARQVSYEQYF
TGTGCCAGCAGTGCCCGACAGGTGTCCTACGAGCAGTACTTC
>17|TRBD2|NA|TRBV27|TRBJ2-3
CASSFRRYSGRADTQYF
TGTGCCAGCAGTTTCCGGAGATACAGCGGGAGGGCAGATACGCAGTATTTT
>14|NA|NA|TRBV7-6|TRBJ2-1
CASSYLLEGGEQFF
TGTGCCAGCAGCTACCTTCTAGAAGGGGGGGAGCAGTTCTTC
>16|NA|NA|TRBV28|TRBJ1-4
CASSLWQGRSNEKLFF
TGTGCCAGCAGTTTATGGCAGGGAAGGTCTAATGAAAAACTGTTTTTT
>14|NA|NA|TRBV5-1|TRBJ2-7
CASQRTVGSYEQYF
TGCGCCAGCCAAAGGACAGTTGGGTCCTACGAGCAGTACTTC
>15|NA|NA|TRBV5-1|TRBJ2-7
CASSLGGTATYEQYF
TGCGCCAGCAGCTTGGGAGGAACCGCGACCTACGAGCAGTACTTC
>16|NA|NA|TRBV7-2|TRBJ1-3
CASSLVWQGAGNTIYF
TGTGCCAGCAGCTTAGTGTGGCAGGGTGCTGGAAACACCATATATTTT
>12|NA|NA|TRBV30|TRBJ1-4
CAWSPTAEKLFF
TGTGCCTGGAGCCCTACCGCTGAAAAACTGTTTTTT
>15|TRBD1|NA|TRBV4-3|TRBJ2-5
CASSQVGDRQETQYF
TGCGCCAGCAGCCAAGTCGGGGACAGACAAGAGACCCAGTACTTC
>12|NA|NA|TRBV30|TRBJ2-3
CAWSGTPGTQYF
TGTGCCTGGTCAGGGACCCCAGGTACGCAGTATTTT
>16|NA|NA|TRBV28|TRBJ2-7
CASSLSRTPKPYEQYF
TGTGCCAGCAGCCTTTCCCGGACGCCTAAGCCCTACGAGCAGTACTTC
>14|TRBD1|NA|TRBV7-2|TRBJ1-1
CASSVTGGETEAFF
TGTGCCAGCAGCGTAACAGGGGGCGAGACTGAAGCTTTCTTT
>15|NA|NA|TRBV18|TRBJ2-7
CASSPQQGTQAEQYF
TGTGCCAGCTCACCTCAACAGGGTACGCAGGCCGAGCAGTACTTC
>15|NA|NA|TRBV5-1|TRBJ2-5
CASSLGGARGETQYF
TGCGCCAGCAGCTTGGGCGGGGCCCGAGGGGAGACCCAGTACTTC
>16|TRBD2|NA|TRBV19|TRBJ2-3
CASSPSLAGVPDTQYF
TGTGCCAGTAGTCCCAGCCTAGCGGGAGTACCAGATACGCAGTATTTT
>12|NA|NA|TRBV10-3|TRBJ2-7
CAIRQGSYEQYF
TGTGCCATCAGACAGGGCTCCTACGAGCAGTACTTC